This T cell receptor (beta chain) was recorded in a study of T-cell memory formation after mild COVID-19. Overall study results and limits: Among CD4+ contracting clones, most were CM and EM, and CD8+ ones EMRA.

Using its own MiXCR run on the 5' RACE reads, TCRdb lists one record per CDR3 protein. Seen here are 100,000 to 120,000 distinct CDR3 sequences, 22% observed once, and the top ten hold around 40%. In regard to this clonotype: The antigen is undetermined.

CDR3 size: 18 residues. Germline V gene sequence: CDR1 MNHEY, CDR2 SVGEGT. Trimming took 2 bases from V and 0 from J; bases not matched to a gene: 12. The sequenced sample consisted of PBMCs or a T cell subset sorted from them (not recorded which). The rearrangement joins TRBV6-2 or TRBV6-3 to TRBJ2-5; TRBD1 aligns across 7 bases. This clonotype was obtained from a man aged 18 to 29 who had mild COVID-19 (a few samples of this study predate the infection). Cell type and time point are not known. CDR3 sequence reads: CASSYPQVGTEYQETQYF. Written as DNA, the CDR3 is TGTGCCAGCAGTTACCCCCAGGTGGGGACAGAGTACCAAGAGACCCAGTACTTC.